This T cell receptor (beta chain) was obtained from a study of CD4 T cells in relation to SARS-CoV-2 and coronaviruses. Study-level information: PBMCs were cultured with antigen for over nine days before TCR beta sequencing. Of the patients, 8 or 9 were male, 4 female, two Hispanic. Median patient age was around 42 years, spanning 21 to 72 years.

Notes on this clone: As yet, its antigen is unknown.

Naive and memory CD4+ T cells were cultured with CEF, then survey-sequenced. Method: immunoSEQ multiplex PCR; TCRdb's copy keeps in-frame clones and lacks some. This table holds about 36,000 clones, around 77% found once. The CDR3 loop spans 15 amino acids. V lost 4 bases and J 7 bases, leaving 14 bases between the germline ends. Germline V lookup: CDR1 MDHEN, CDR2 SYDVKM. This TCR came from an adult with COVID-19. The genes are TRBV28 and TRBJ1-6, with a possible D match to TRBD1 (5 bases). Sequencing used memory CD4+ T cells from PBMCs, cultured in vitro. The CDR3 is CASSSQGRGNSPLHF. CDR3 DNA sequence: TGTGCCAGCAGTTCCCAGGGAAGAGGCAATTCACCCCTCCACTTT.